This entry is about one T cell receptor beta chain. The target of this receptor is not known. No much larger clone exists at a distance of one base, and base qualities are not known. The record originates from a study of blood T cell repertoires in COVID-19 (dated by TCRdb to the early 2020s). General notes on the study: The collaborator samples originated in the United States, Italy and Spain and spanned the acute and convalescent phases of COVID-19. The prospective study material was composed of cDNA or gDNA derived from T cells, B-cell-depleted T cells, or PBMCs. Deeply sampled blood TCRbeta repertoires from subjects exposed to, actively infected with, or recovered from COVID-19 were included in the dataset. The repertoires were released in a freely available public database intended as a resource for research on the immune response to SARS-CoV-2. Samples were obtained from the ongoing ImmuneRACE study (first 160 participants) and from over 1,000 subjects provided by 6 global collaborators. The sample metadata nearly always contained a de-identified subject ID, COVID-19 status, age in years and sex. Where HLA class I and class II types were available, the types were taken from metadata supplied by the sample provider, not from assay-based typing. Paper-wide results and their limitations: How much clinical and demographic metadata was included differed by source and by participant, and the metadata was provided uncurated.

Collaborating institutions collected whole blood in K2EDTA tubes following their own protocols. Collaborator samples were shipped for TCRbeta analysis as frozen whole blood, isolated PBMCs, or DNA extracted from either sample type. TCRbeta CDR3 regions were amplified from genomic DNA using the immunoSEQ Assay, a bias-controlled multiplex PCR. The authors processed their data as follows. Nucleated cell counts per sample were estimated from amplification of reference gene primers within the assay. To quantify the absolute abundance of each unique TCRbeta CDR3 rearrangement, sequence reads were collapsed and filtered. For each sample, productive Simpson clonality was calculated by taking the square root of Simpson's diversity index across productive rearrangements. TCRdb mirrors the immuneACCESS table, restricted to in-frame sequences. Some clones are absent from its copies; in checked studies, under half trace to an unresolved V gene, and the reason for the others is unknown. The DNA was the basis for D and trimming; V, J and clone size are from that table. This sample has tens of thousands of clones in its table, and roughly 90% of those were observed once. Together, the top ten hold roughly an eighth of the sample.

Trimming leaves V shorter by 4 bases and J shorter by 5 bases, with the junction holding 6 bases beyond the gene matches. The germline V gene (reference sequence) gives CDR1 as MNHEY and CDR2 as SMNVEV. Reading from cysteine to phenylalanine, the CDR3 counts 14 amino acids. Only the CDR3 part of the read is kept: 42 bases, read in frame from the first base. This receptor was taken from a human donor with active COVID-19. The donor label of this sample is uncertain. The sequencing sample was made of peripheral blood. The rearrangement joined TRBV27 to TRBJ2-5, and 8 bases in between align with TRBD1. The sequenced DNA: TGTGCCAGCAGTTCCAGGACAGGGCAGGAGACCCAGTACTTC. It encodes CASSSRTGQETQYF.